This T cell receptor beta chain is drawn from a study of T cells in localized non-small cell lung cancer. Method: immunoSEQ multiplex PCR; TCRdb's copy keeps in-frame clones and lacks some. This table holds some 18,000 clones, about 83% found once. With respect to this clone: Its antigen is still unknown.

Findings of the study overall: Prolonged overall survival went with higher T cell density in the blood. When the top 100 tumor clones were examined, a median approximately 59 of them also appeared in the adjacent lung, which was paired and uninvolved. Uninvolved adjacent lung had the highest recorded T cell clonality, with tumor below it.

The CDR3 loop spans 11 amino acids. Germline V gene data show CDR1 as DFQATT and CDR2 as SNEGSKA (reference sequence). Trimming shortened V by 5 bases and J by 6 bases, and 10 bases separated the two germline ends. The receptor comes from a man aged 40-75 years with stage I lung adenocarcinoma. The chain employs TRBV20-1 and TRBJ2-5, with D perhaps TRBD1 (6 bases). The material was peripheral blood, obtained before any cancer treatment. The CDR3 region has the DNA TGCAGTGCTGGGGACACGAAGACCCAGTACTTC. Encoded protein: CSAGDTKTQYF.